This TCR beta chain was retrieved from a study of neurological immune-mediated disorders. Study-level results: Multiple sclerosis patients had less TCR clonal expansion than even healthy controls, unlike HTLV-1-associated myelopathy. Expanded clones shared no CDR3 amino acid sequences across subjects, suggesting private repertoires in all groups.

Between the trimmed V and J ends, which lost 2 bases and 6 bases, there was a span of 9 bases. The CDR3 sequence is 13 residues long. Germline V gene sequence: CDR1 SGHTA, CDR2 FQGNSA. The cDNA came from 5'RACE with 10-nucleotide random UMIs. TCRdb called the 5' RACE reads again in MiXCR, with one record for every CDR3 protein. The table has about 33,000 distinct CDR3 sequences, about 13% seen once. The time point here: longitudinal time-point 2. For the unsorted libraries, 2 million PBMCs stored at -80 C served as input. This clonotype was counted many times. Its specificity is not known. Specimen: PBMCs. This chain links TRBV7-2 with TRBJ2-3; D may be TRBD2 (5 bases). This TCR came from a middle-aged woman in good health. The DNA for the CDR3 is TGTGCCAGCAGCTTAATACGCGGGGATACGCAGTATTTT. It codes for CASSLIRGDTQYF. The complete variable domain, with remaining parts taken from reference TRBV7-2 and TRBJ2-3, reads GAGVSQSPSNKVTEKGKDVELRCDPISGHTALYWYRQSLGQGLEFLIYFQGNSAPDKSGLPSDRFSAERTGGSVSTLTIQRTQQEDSAVYLCASSLIRGDTQYFGPGTRLTVL.